Below are 2 T cell receptor beta chains sequenced from a single sample in a study of T-cell memory formation after mild COVID-19. TCRdb used MiXCR to reprocess the 5' RACE reads, holding one entry per CDR3 protein. Here the sample spans about 200,000 distinct CDR3 sequences, 9% to 10% being singletons. The sequenced sample was PBMCs or a T cell subset sorted from them (not recorded which). Source of these receptors: a man aged 18 to 30 who had mild COVID-19 (a few samples of this study predate the infection). Cell type and time point are not known.

The chain is built from TRBV7-8 and TRBJ1-2; tentative D call: TRBD1 (5 bases). With 4 bases removed from V and 4 bases from J, the gap between germline ends came to 13 bases. The length of the CDR3 is 14 residues. CDR1 SGHVS and CDR2 FQNEAQ come from the germline V gene. The CDR3 DNA reads as TGTGCCAGCAGCTCGGGACGCCTGATCTATGGCTACACCTTC. Its translation: CASSSGRLIYGYTF.

This chain joins TRBV25-1 and TRBJ1-4; D perhaps matches TRBD1 (6 bases). The ends were cut back, 2 bases at V and 7 bases at J, with 14 bases in the middle. Per germline, CDR1 MGHDK and CDR2 SYGVNS. The CDR3 covers 15 residues. The CDR3 nucleotides read TGTGCCAGCAGTGAAGTAAGGGGCAGGGGTGAAAAACTGTTTTTT. Protein: CASSEVRGRGEKLFF.